A selection of T cell receptor beta chains follows, all from one sample in a study of follicular helper T cells after annual influenza vaccination. Profiling relied on immunoSEQ multiplex PCR, and the TCRdb table lists in-frame clones only, not all of them. The table lists 9,500 to 15,000 clones, around 80% of them singletons. The sample in question was CXCR5+ CD38- circulating T follicular helper cells from blood, obtained on the day of influenza vaccination. These receptors were taken from an adult who received the influenza vaccine. Each CDR3 is given with its conserved first and last residue. The D gene is left open where the match is weak. Expanded clones are given a class, and other clones once, few, many or no size at all.

>TRBV6-1|TRBJ1-1|.|.
TGTGCCAGCAGCCCGTATGGGGAACCTGAAGCTTTCTTT
CASSPYGEPEAFF
>TRBV7-9|TRBJ2-3|once|.
TGTGCCAGCAGCTTAGAGTGGAGGTCAGATACGCAGTATTTT
CASSLEWRSDTQYF
>TRBV15|TRBJ2-2|once|.
TGTGCCACCAGCAGAGAGGCGAGGACCGGGGAGCTGTTTTTT
CATSREARTGELFF
>TRBV5-1|TRBJ2-3|.|TRBD1
TGCGCCAGCAGCTTGGAACAGGGGGCCGTAGATACGCAGTATTTT
CASSLEQGAVDTQYF
>TRBV7-2|TRBJ2-1|.|.
TGTGCCAGCAGCTGGGACGCCAGCTCCTACAATGAGCAGTTCTTC
CASSWDASSYNEQFF
>TRBV5-4|TRBJ1-6|.|.
TGTGCCAGCAGCTTGCAGGCTCGTCTCTCCTATAATTCACCCCTCCACTTT
CASSLQARLSYNSPLHF
>TRBV18|TRBJ2-1|.|.
TGTGCCAGCTCACCGACCGACATGCACAATGAGCAGTTCTTC
CASSPTDMHNEQFF
>TRBV2|TRBJ2-5|.|TRBD1
TGTGCCAGCACCCGGGACAGGGGGCCGAGGGAGACCCAGTACTTC
CASTRDRGPRETQYF
>TRBV18|TRBJ1-1|.|.
TGTGCCAGCTCTGCCCTCACTGAAGCTTTCTTT
CASSALTEAFF
>TRBV6-1|TRBJ2-2|.|TRBD1
TGTGCCAGCATCCGGGACAGAGTCGCCGGGGAGCTGTTTTTT
CASIRDRVAGELFF
>TRBV28|TRBJ2-5|.|.
TGTGCCAGCAGTTTTCGAGTTTGGGAGACCCAGTACTTC
CASSFRVWETQYF
>TRBV18|TRBJ2-3|.|.
TGTGCCAGCTCAATGAGCAGGGGGGAATTGCAGTATTTT
CASSMSRGELQYF
>TRBV11-3|TRBJ2-7|.|TRBD1
TGTGCCAGCAGCCTACAGGGGTACGAGCAGTACTTC
CASSLQGYEQYF
>TRBV15|TRBJ2-2|.|.
TGTGCCACCAGCAGAGATAACAGGGCGGGGAACACCGGGGAGCTGTTTTTT
CATSRDNRAGNTGELFF
>TRBV2|TRBJ1-4|.|.
TGTGCCAGCAGAAAATCCCGGGGGATTACTAATGAAAAACTGTTTTTT
CASRKSRGITNEKLFF
>TRBV9|TRBJ1-1|few|.
TGTGCCAGCAGCGTCGAACAGGCGAACACTGAAGCTTTCTTT
CASSVEQANTEAFF
>TRBV5-1|TRBJ2-3|.|TRBD2
TGCGCCAGCACCTCCCGAGCGGGGGGCCCCTATACGCAGTATTTT
CASTSRAGGPYTQYF
>TRBV6-1|TRBJ1-2|few|.
TGTGCCAGCAGTGATTCAGGGGCCAATCCATCCTATGGCTACACCTTC
CASSDSGANPSYGYTF
>TRBV7-2|TRBJ1-5|once|.
TGTGCCAGCAGCTTAGGTGTAGGGGAGGGTCGGCATTTT
CASSLGVGEGRHF
>TRBV7-2|TRBJ1-3|.|TRBD1
TGTGCCAGCAGCCCGGGACAGGGGAGAAACACCATATATTTT
CASSPGQGRNTIYF
>TRBV6-6|TRBJ1-1|.|.
TGTGCCAGCAGTTACTCACGGGGGCGCCTCACTGAAGCTTTCTTT
CASSYSRGRLTEAFF
>TRBV4-3|TRBJ1-4|.|.
TGCGCCAGCAGCCAAGCTCCCATCGGCAGCGGCACTAATGAAAAACTGTTTTTT
CASSQAPIGSGTNEKLFF
>TRBV6-5|TRBJ2-3|.|.
TGTGCCAGCAGCCGGGTTGAGGGGACGCAGTATTTT
CASSRVEGTQYF
>TRBV2|TRBJ2-5|.|.
TGTGCCAGCAGTCGAGTGAAAGAGACCCAGTACTTC
CASSRVKETQYF
>TRBV6-5|TRBJ2-5|.|TRBD1
TGTGCCAGCAGTCAACAGGGGTTCTCGGCCCAGTACTTC
CASSQQGFSAQYF
>TRBV28|TRBJ1-5|.|.
TGTGCTGGAGGGGGTCGGGCGGGTCAGCCCCAGCATTTT
CAGGGRAGQPQHF
>TRBV18|TRBJ1-4|.|.
TGTGCCAGCTCACCACAAGGCCAAGCAACTAATGAAAAACTGTTTTTT
CASSPQGQATNEKLFF
>TRBV9|TRBJ1-6|few|TRBD1
TGTGCCAGCAGCAGTCGACAGGGAAATTCACCCCTCCACTTT
CASSSRQGNSPLHF
>TRBV30|TRBJ2-7|.|TRBD2
TGTGCCTGGAGCCGGGGGGGTCGCAGGAATGGCGAGCAGTACTTC
CAWSRGGRRNGEQYF
>TRBV5-6|TRBJ1-1|.|TRBD1
TGTGCCAGCAGCCCCGGACAGGGTTCGGCTTTCTTT
CASSPGQGSAFF
>TRBV11-2|TRBJ2-6|.|TRBD1
TGTGCCAGCAGGCTCAAGCCGGGACAGGGCGACTCTGGGGCCAACGTCCTGACTTTC
CASRLKPGQGDSGANVLTF
>TRBV19|TRBJ2-2|.|.
TGTGCCAGTAGTATACCCCCCAGGGCGGGGGAGCTGTTTTTT
CASSIPPRAGELFF
>TRBV5-1|TRBJ2-7|.|.
TGCGCCAGCAGCTTGGATGGTCTGCACAGACCAGAATATTACGAGCAGTACTTC
CASSLDGLHRPEYYEQYF
>TRBV5-5|TRBJ1-6|.|.
TGTGCCAGCAGCTCATCTAAACAGGGTTCACCCCTCCACTTT
CASSSSKQGSPLHF
>TRBV18|TRBJ2-2|.|.
TGTGCCAGCTCACCAGGTTGGAGCGGGGAGCTGTTTTTT
CASSPGWSGELFF
>TRBV4-3|TRBJ2-7|few|.
TGCGCCAGCAGCCAAGTATCAAGCGGTCTATACGAGCAGTACTTC
CASSQVSSGLYEQYF
>TRBV7-6|TRBJ2-1|.|.
TGTGCCAGCAGCTCCCGGCGGGGGCTAGCTGGGGACAACAATGAGCAGTTCTTC
CASSSRRGLAGDNNEQFF
>TRBV4-3|TRBJ1-1|.|.
TGCGCCAGCAGCCAAGGTCAGGGTATGAACACTGAAGCTTTCTTT
CASSQGQGMNTEAFF
>TRBV11-2|TRBJ2-2|.|.
TGTGCCAGCAGCCCCATCCGGACATTCTCCGGGGAGCTGTTTTTT
CASSPIRTFSGELFF
>TRBV6-1|TRBJ1-3|.|.
TGTGCCAGCAGCGGACAGATAAACTCTGGAAACACCATATATTTT
CASSGQINSGNTIYF
>TRBV18|TRBJ1-3|.|.
TGTGCCAGCTCACCCACGGCCCAGGGAGCCAGCGGAAACACCATATATTTT
CASSPTAQGASGNTIYF
>TRBV30|TRBJ1-4|.|.
TGTGCCTGCTACCCGACAGGCGGATTTAATGAAAAACTGTTTTTT
CACYPTGGFNEKLFF
>TRBV6-1|TRBJ1-4|.|.
TGTGCCAGCGGCCGAAAGGGGGAAAAACTGTTTTTT
CASGRKGEKLFF
>TRBV9|TRBJ2-7|few|TRBD1
TGTGCCAGCAGCGTAGTGAGGGGGCGTCCCCACGAGCAGTACTTC
CASSVVRGRPHEQYF
>TRBV18|TRBJ1-4|.|TRBD1
TGTGCCAGCTCTCCACAGGGGAGGGATGAAAAACTGTTTTTT
CASSPQGRDEKLFF
>TRBV7-8|TRBJ2-5|.|.
TGTGCCAGCAGCTTTATCCAAGAGACCCAGTACTTC
CASSFIQETQYF
>TRBV5-3|TRBJ1-5|.|.
TGTGCCAGAAGCTTTTTAGGGCCGAATCAGCCCCAGCATTTT
CARSFLGPNQPQHF